Shown below are 30 T cell receptor beta chains from a single sample sequenced in a study of blood T cell repertoires in COVID-19. Method: immunoSEQ multiplex PCR; TCRdb's copy keeps in-frame clones and lacks some. The table includes 140,000 to 150,000 clones, over 75% detected once. Sequencing used peripheral blood. These receptors were obtained from a man aged 18 to 30 with COVID-19, enrolled during active disease.

The CDR3 region has the DNA TGTGCCAGCAGCTTAGGCACACCCTACGAGCAGTACTTC. It is translated as CASSLGTPYEQYF. The chain links TRBV7-2 to TRBJ2-7, with D unresolved. The CDR3 has 13 residues. Trimming shortened V by 1 base and J by 2 bases, and 6 bases separated the two germline ends. Germline assignment: CDR1 SGHTA and CDR2 FQGNSA.

The chain links TRBV4-3 to TRBJ2-2; D unclear. The CDR3 has 15 residues. Germline CDR1 is LGHNA and CDR2 is YSLEER. With 3 bases removed from V and 2 bases from J, the gap between germline ends came to 10 bases. The CDR3 DNA reads as TGCGCCAGCAGCCACCGACTGATTAACACCGGGGAGCTGTTTTTT. Protein product: CASSHRLINTGELFF.

The gene calls are TRBV7-6 and TRBJ2-1; 14 nucleotides agree with TRBD2. This CDR3 has 15 residues. Looked up from germline, CDR1 is SGHVS and CDR2 is FNYEAQ. The V gene end was trimmed by 6 bases and the J gene end by 8 bases; junction bases not matched to a gene: 6. In DNA form, the CDR3 reads TGTGCCAGCAGTCCGACTAGCGGGAGGGCTCATGAGCAGTTCTTC. It yields the protein CASSPTSGRAHEQFF.

The V call is TRBV2, the J call TRBJ1-2; 7 positions match TRBD1. The CDR3 extends over 12 amino acids. CDR1 and CDR2 from the germline V gene are SNHLY and FYNNEI. The V segment lost 4 bases and the J segment 4 bases; nucleotides outside the gene matches: 0. CDR3 coding DNA: TGTGCCAGCAGTGCAGGGGGCTATGGCTACACCTTC. Its protein is CASSAGGYGYTF.

This chain uses TRBV11-3 with TRBJ2-3, with TRBD2 matching 8 bases. V lost 1 base, J lost 6 bases, and 6 bases stayed unmatched. CDR3 length: 15 amino acids. Germline V gives CDR1 SGHNT, CDR2 YENEEA. CDR3 in DNA: TGTGCCAGCAGCTTAGGACTAGCGAGTGTGGATACGCAGTATTTT. This gives the protein CASSLGLASVDTQYF.

The chain joins TRBV6-5 to TRBJ1-5, with 9 bases aligning to TRBD1. Germline CDR1 MNHEY, CDR2 SVGAGI. V lost 9 bases, J lost 3 bases, and 9 bases stayed unmatched. The CDR3 is 15 amino acids. CDR3 loop: CASHYGTGNNQPQHF. The CDR3 nucleotides read TGTGCCAGTCATTACGGGACAGGGAACAATCAGCCCCAGCATTTT.

The chain links TRBV13 to TRBJ2-7; no firm D call. Trimming took off 0 bases at V and 0 bases at J, with 9 bases between the two ends. The CDR3 extends over 15 amino acids. Germline CDR1 reads PRHDT; CDR2 reads FYEKMQ (reference sequence). In nucleotides, the CDR3 is TGTGCCAGCAGCTTAGGTCTAGGCGGCTCCTACGAGCAGTACTTC. Protein: CASSLGLGGSYEQYF.

Remarks on this clone: One end of the junction fails to match germline, which may point to a read error. V usage is TRBV20-1 and J usage is TRBJ1-2, with 7 nucleotides matching TRBD1. The CDR3 sequence is 13 residues long. Germline lookup yields CDR1 DFQATT and CDR2 SNEGSKA (reference sequence). CDR3 amino acids: CSASSWDSGIKAF. The CDR3 nucleotides read TGCAGTGCTAGTTCGTGGGACAGCGGAATCAAAGCCTTC.

The rearrangement links TRBV29-1 to TRBJ2-1; D call uncertain. CDR1 SQVTM and CDR2 ANQGSEA come from the germline V gene. Trimming took 4 bases from V and 5 from J, leaving 15 bases between them. The CDR3 length is 14 residues. The CDR3 loop reads CSVVAVVGHNEQFF. The CDR3 coding sequence is TGCAGCGTTGTCGCAGTCGTGGGCCACAATGAGCAGTTCTTC.

This chain joins TRBV5-4 and TRBJ2-6; TRBD2 might be the D (7 bases). Trimming took off 4 bases at V and 2 bases at J, with 10 bases between the two ends. This CDR3 is built from 15 residues. Germline assignment: CDR1 SGHNT and CDR2 YYREEE (reference sequence). The CDR3 coding sequence is TGTGCCAGCAGCGCCGGGGGGCCTGGGGCCAACGTCCTGACTTTC. Residues: CASSAGGPGANVLTF.

CDR3 region: CASSASGTVTGELFF. The CDR3 DNA reads as TGCGCCAGCAGCGCCTCCGGGACAGTCACCGGGGAGCTGTTTTTT. The chain employs TRBV5-1 and TRBJ2-2, with TRBD1 matching 7 bases. Germline assignment: CDR1 SGHRS and CDR2 YFSETQ. The CDR3 length is 15 residues. V was clipped by 4 bases and J by 4 bases; unmatched bases: 7.

The rearrangement uses TRBV5-4 and TRBJ2-1; 11 bases are a match to TRBD2. The CDR3 consists of 15 residues. CDR1 is SGHNT and CDR2 is YYREEE in the germline V gene (reference sequence). V trimming: 4 bases; J trimming: 3 bases; junction bases outside the gene matches: 3. The CDR3 reads CASSPGTSGYNEQFF. In DNA form, the CDR3 reads TGTGCCAGCAGCCCCGGGACTAGCGGCTACAATGAGCAGTTCTTC.

This chain connects TRBV5-4 to TRBJ2-5, with 10 bases that match TRBD1. CDR1 and CDR2 from the germline V gene are SGHNT and YYREEE (reference sequence). This CDR3 has 14 residues. Losses at the gene ends were 4 bases for V and 5 bases for J; bases not matched to a gene: 5. The CDR3 here is CASSGDRGAETQYF. In nucleotides, the CDR3 is TGTGCCAGCAGCGGGGACAGGGGTGCTGAGACCCAGTACTTC.

The rearrangement links TRBV5-4 to TRBJ1-1, with TRBD1 matching over 9 bases. The CDR3 loop spans 14 amino acids. V shed 5 bases and J 5 bases; nucleotides not matched to a gene: 7. Germline lookup yields CDR1 SGHNT and CDR2 YYREEE (reference sequence). The CDR3 loop is CASRKTGGGTEAFF. The CDR3 coding sequence is TGTGCCAGCAGGAAGACAGGGGGTGGAACTGAAGCTTTCTTT.

This rearrangement joins TRBV4-2 to TRBJ2-7; 8 bases agree with TRBD2. CDR1 LGHNA and CDR2 YNFKEQ come from the germline V gene. The V gene end was trimmed by 0 bases and the J gene end by 2 bases; junction bases not matched to a gene: 6. The CDR3 covers 16 residues. The CDR3 coding sequence is TGTGCCAGCAGCCAAGATCCGGGAGGGCGGACCTACGAGCAGTACTTC. It encodes CASSQDPGGRTYEQYF.

This sequence joins TRBV19 and TRBJ1-2; D uncertain. This CDR3 spans 14 amino acids. The V gene's germline CDR1 is LNHDA and CDR2 SQIVND (reference sequence). With 7 bases removed from V and 8 bases from J, the gap between germline ends came to 20 bases. The CDR3, as DNA: TGTGCCAGTAAGGCCGAAATCGGGGTATGGGGCTACACCTTC. It translates to CASKAEIGVWGYTF.

This sequence joins TRBV9 and TRBJ2-5; TRBD1 matches at 7 bases. The V gene's germline CDR1 is SGDLS and CDR2 YYNGEE. The junction had 4 bases not matched to a gene; V was cut back by 6 bases and J by 2 bases. The length of the CDR3 is 13 residues. The CDR3 nucleotides read TGTGCCAGCACTACAGGGGAGCAAGAGACCCAGTACTTC. Translated: CASTTGEQETQYF.

CDR3 nucleotide sequence: TGTGCCTGGAGTGTAGCAGGGTACAACACTGAAGCTTTCTTT. Translating it yields CAWSVAGYNTEAFF. The chain carries TRBV30 and TRBJ1-1; D possibly corresponds to TRBD1 (5 bases). Per germline, CDR1 GTSNPN and CDR2 SVGIG (reference sequence). The CDR3 contains 14 residues. V was cut by 0 bases and J by 2 bases, with 10 bases left in between.

V usage is TRBV9 and J usage is TRBJ1-5, with D maybe TRBD1 (5 bases). Looked up from germline, CDR1 is SGDLS and CDR2 is YYNGEE. The germline V and J ends were trimmed by 3 bases and 1 base, with 8 bases remaining between them. The CDR3 runs 14 residues. CDR3 bases: TGTGCCAGCAGCGGCACAGGCAGCAATCAGCCCCAGCATTTT. This encodes CASSGTGSNQPQHF.

Comments on this clone: Distinct nucleotide sequences in the sample also encode this CDR3. The chain couples TRBV7-2 to TRBJ2-1; 7 bases are a match to TRBD2. Germline CDR1 SGHTA, CDR2 FQGNSA. The CDR3 is 15 residues long. With V trimmed by 0 bases and J by 2 bases, 1 base remained unmatched. CDR3 region: CASSLAGGPYNEQFF. The CDR3 nucleotides read TGTGCCAGCAGCTTAGCGGGAGGGCCCTACAATGAGCAGTTCTTC.

In its sample, this clone was seen once. The chain carries TRBV27 and TRBJ2-1, with 7 nucleotides matching TRBD1. CDR3 length equals 13 residues. Per germline, CDR1 MNHEY and CDR2 SMNVEV (reference sequence). J was trimmed by 6 bases and V by 6 bases; bases with no gene match: 5. The CDR3 region is CASRGGGFNEQFF. DNA for the CDR3: TGTGCCAGCAGAGGGGGCGGATTCAATGAGCAGTTCTTC.

This clone has just one count. V and J are TRBV19 and TRBJ2-7, with TRBD1 as a possible D gene (6 bases). Germline V CDR1 and CDR2: LNHDA, SQIVND (reference sequence). V lost 7 bases and J lost 3, with 7 bases in between. CDR3 length equals 11 residues. The CDR3 protein is CASTRGYEQYF. The CDR3 DNA follows: TGTGCCAGTACCAGGGGCTACGAGCAGTACTTC.

This clone appeared a single time. V and J are TRBV11-2 and TRBJ2-7; possibly TRBD1 for D (5 bases). Germline V gene lookup returns CDR1 SGHAT and CDR2 FQNNGV. V lost 4 bases and J lost 4, with 14 bases in between. CDR3 length: 14 residues. The DNA for the CDR3 is TGTGCCAGCAGCTCCGGCGCACAGGTATACGAGCAGTACTTC. It encodes CASSSGAQVYEQYF.

The V and J genes are TRBV15 and TRBJ2-3, with 13 bases identical to TRBD2. The CDR3 sequence is 19 residues long. The germline CDR1 and CDR2 sequences are LNHNV and YYDKDF (reference sequence). V lost 0 bases and J lost 2; bases outside the gene matches: 8. The CDR3 region has the DNA TGTGCCACCAGCAGAGATAGAGGACTAGCGGGGGCTAACACAGATACGCAGTATTTT. Translating it yields CATSRDRGLAGANTDTQYF.

The chain couples TRBV19 to TRBJ2-2, with TRBD2 identical over 9 bases. The CDR3 loop spans 16 amino acids. Trimming cost V 6 bases and J 5 bases; bases outside gene matches: 10. Per germline, CDR1 LNHDA and CDR2 SQIVND (reference sequence). The CDR3 spells CASRDIAGGWTGELFF. For the CDR3, the DNA is TGTGCCAGTAGAGACATTGCGGGAGGGTGGACCGGGGAGCTGTTTTTT.

The chain has TRBV13 and TRBJ2-5; D may be TRBD1 (6 bases). Germline loops: CDR1 PRHDT, CDR2 FYEKMQ (reference sequence). This CDR3 comprises 13 residues. Trimming took 10 bases from V and 2 from J, leaving 14 bases between them. Written as DNA, the CDR3 is TGTGCCACCGGACAGACCGTACAAGAGACCCAGTACTTC. Amino acids: CATGQTVQETQYF.

The rearrangement joins TRBV30 to TRBJ1-1; D not certain. Germline values: CDR1 GTSNPN, CDR2 SVGIG (reference sequence). This CDR3 comprises 14 residues. Trimming left V 7 bases short and J 6 bases short, with 21 bases between. This CDR3 is CASSPPLGRPEAFF. CDR3 sequence (DNA): TGTGCCTCCTCACCTCCCCTCGGGAGGCCTGAAGCTTTCTTT.

The chain carries TRBV19 and TRBJ1-1; maybe TRBD1 (6 bases). The CDR3 totals 14 residues. Germline V CDR1 and CDR2: LNHDA, SQIVND (reference sequence). The ends were cut back, 10 bases at V and 0 bases at J, with 15 bases in the middle. The CDR3 bases are TGTGCCACTTCAACAGGGTACATGAACACTGAAGCTTTCTTT. It specifies CATSTGYMNTEAFF.

The V call is TRBV24-1, the J call TRBJ2-5, with 7 bases identical to TRBD1. V was pared by 5 bases and J by 5 bases, with 7 bases of the junction left unmatched. Germline V gene data show CDR1 as KGHDR and CDR2 as SFDVKD. The CDR3 length is 14 residues. This chain's CDR3 is CATSANRGYETQYF. In nucleotides, the CDR3 is TGTGCCACCAGTGCCAACAGGGGTTATGAGACCCAGTACTTC.

This chain uses TRBV5-1 with TRBJ2-7; no definite D call. The germline V gene has CDR1 SGHRS and CDR2 YFSETQ. The CDR3 is 14 amino acids. Trimming removed 0 bases from V and 6 bases from J, with 13 bases in between. Written as DNA, the CDR3 is TGCGCCAGCAGCTTGGCCCCCTTCCAGTGCGAGCAGTACTTC. Translation: CASSLAPFQCEQYF. The full variable domain, rest sourced from reference TRBV5-1 and TRBJ2-7, is KAGVTQTPRYLIKTRGQQVTLSCSPISGHRSVSWYQQTPGQGLQFLFEYFSETQRNKGNFPGRFSGRQFSNSRSEMNVSTLELGDSALYLCASSLAPFQCEQYFGPGTRLTVT.